This note documents a single T cell receptor (beta chain) sequence. The V end was cut by 8 bases, the J end by 8 bases, with 18 bases between. The germline gives CDR1 SNHLY, CDR2 FYNNEI. This CDR3 has 13 amino acids. The sample is drawn from a study of cytomegalovirus exposure and HLA in healthy donors. PCR amplification relied on 60 Vbeta primers (plus 13 Jbeta primers). The repertoire was sequenced with immunoSEQ multiplex PCR; TCRdb's copy has only in-frame clones and lacks some. The sample table includes around 100,000 clones. This TCR was sampled from a man between 40 and 49 years old in good health and CMV-seropositive. The specimen was PBMCs. V and J are TRBV2 and TRBJ1-2; D is unresolved. In DNA, the CDR3 is TGTGCCAGCGGGAGAGACCCCCCAGGAGGCTACACCTTC. Protein product: CASGRDPPGGYTF.